This passage covers 16 T cell receptor beta chains from one sample sequenced in a study of PD-1 blockade in classical Hodgkin lymphoma (dated by TCRdb to about 2020). Libraries were prepared through the immunoSEQ multiplex PCR assay. As stored in TCRdb, this immuneACCESS dataset retains in-frame rearrangements with V and J assigned. A fraction of the clones does not appear; measured against another copy, unresolved V genes explain less than half of the discrepancy, and the remainder lacks a known reason. For this sample the table gives about 39,000 clones, of which 77% were detected only once. Over 7.5% of the sample is taken by the ten largest. What the time point label conveys for this sample: cycle 4 day 1 (C4D1), after five to seven weeks of nivolumab. All trial patients had relapsed after autologous stem cell transplantation, with cohorts A, B and C differing in prior brentuximab vedotin exposure.

Sample: peripheral blood mononuclear cells (PBMCs), taken before the fourth cycle of nivolumab. The receptor set was obtained from a human donor with classical Hodgkin lymphoma.

This clone was seen a few times. This chain joins TRBV5-1 and TRBJ1-2; a weak D match, TRBD1 (5 bases). The V gene's germline CDR1 is SGHRS and CDR2 YFSETQ. This CDR3 spans 15 amino acids. V was trimmed by 0 bases and J by 6 bases, leaving 15 bases between them. This CDR3 reads CASSLAAGRENGYTF. CDR3 sequence (DNA): TGCGCCAGCAGCTTGGCCGCGGGCAGGGAAAATGGCTACACCTTC.

A few counts support this clone. The genes are TRBV18 and TRBJ2-7; 11 bases are shared with TRBD2. Germline CDR1 KGHSH, CDR2 LQKENI. CDR3 length equals 15 residues. V lost 3 bases and J lost 3; bases outside the gene matches: 4. CDR3 sequence reads: CASSPRLAGIYEQYF. The CDR3 DNA reads as TGTGCCAGCTCACCCCGACTAGCGGGGATCTACGAGCAGTACTTC.

V is TRBV13 and J is TRBJ1-1; D is uncertain. Looked up from germline, CDR1 is PRHDT and CDR2 is FYEKMQ (reference sequence). V lost 0 bases and J lost 3, with 14 bases in between. The CDR3 has 16 residues. DNA of the CDR3: TGTGCCAGCAGCTTAGGCCGCGTAGGGAGGGACACTGAAGCTTTCTTT. Encoded protein: CASSLGRVGRDTEAFF.

J is TRBJ1-2 and V is TRBV19; 7 positions agree with TRBD1. This CDR3 comprises 13 residues. J was trimmed by 8 bases and V by 10 bases; bases with no gene match: 13. CDR1 LNHDA and CDR2 SQIVND come from the germline V gene (reference sequence). This CDR3 reads CATSIQGKGGYTF. The CDR3 DNA reads TGTGCCACCTCAATACAGGGGAAGGGAGGCTACACCTTC.

The chain combines TRBV5-1 with TRBJ1-1, with D hard to call. Germline-derived CDR1 and CDR2 are SGHRS and YFSETQ. This CDR3 comprises 13 residues. Trimming left V 0 bases short and J 1 base short, with 4 bases between. The CDR3 bases are TGCGCCAGCAGCTTGGCAGCGAACACTGAAGCTTTCTTT. Translated, it gives CASSLAANTEAFF.

The V and J genes are TRBV27 and TRBJ2-7; D is perhaps TRBD1 or TRBD2 (5 bases each). V lost 7 bases and J lost 4, with 14 bases in between. Germline assignment: CDR1 MNHEY and CDR2 SMNVEV (reference sequence). This CDR3 comprises 13 residues. The CDR3 DNA sequence: TGTGCCAGCACCCGGAGGCAGGGTTACGAGCAGTACTTC. Residues: CASTRRQGYEQYF.

This chain joins TRBV6-1 and TRBJ2-7; 8 nucleotides agree with TRBD1. The junction had 16 bases not matched to a gene; V was cut back by 2 bases and J by 10 bases. This CDR3 spans 16 amino acids. Germline CDR1 is MNHNS and CDR2 is SASEGT. The CDR3 reads CASSESPDRVFTHQYF. Here the CDR3 DNA reads TGTGCCAGCAGTGAATCCCCGGACAGGGTATTCACTCACCAGTACTTC.

This rearrangement joins TRBV30 to TRBJ2-2; 8 nucleotides align to TRBD2. This CDR3 spans 15 amino acids. The germline V gene has CDR1 GTSNPN and CDR2 SVGIG (reference sequence). The V gene end was trimmed by 5 bases and the J gene end by 5 bases; junction bases not matched to a gene: 10. CDR3: CAWSGGGRRTGELFF. CDR3 nucleotides: TGTGCCTGGTCGGGGGGGGGCCGACGGACCGGGGAGCTGTTTTTT.

The chain uses TRBV27 and TRBJ1-4; D possibly corresponds to TRBD1 (5 bases). Trimming left V 5 bases short and J 11 bases short, with 15 bases between. The CDR3 has 13 residues. CDR1 is MNHEY, CDR2 SMNVEV, per germline (reference sequence). In DNA form, the CDR3 reads TGTGCCAGCAGTCCGGGATCCAGGGACAAACTGTTTTTT. Translating it yields CASSPGSRDKLFF.

This clone was counted ten times or more. This rearrangement joins TRBV5-5 to TRBJ1-6; maybe TRBD1 (6 bases). Trimming removed 0 bases from V and 7 bases from J, with 11 bases in between. The CDR3 has 15 amino acids. The V gene's germline CDR1 is SGHKS and CDR2 YYEKEE (reference sequence). CDR3 amino acids: CASSLVGGGNSPLHF. The CDR3 DNA reads as TGTGCCAGCAGCTTGGTAGGGGGTGGGAATTCACCCCTCCACTTT.

The chain employs TRBV5-6 and TRBJ1-2, with D unclear. Trimming removed 0 bases from V and 7 bases from J, with 7 bases in between. The CDR3 has 12 amino acids. The germline V gene has CDR1 SGHDT and CDR2 YYEEEE. CDR3: CASSLVGFGYTF. Written as DNA, the CDR3 is TGTGCCAGCAGCTTGGTAGGGTTTGGCTACACCTTC.

The chain combines TRBV18 with TRBJ1-1, with D perhaps TRBD1 (6 bases). The V gene's germline CDR1 is KGHSH and CDR2 LQKENI. V shed 3 bases and J shed 1 base, with 9 bases lying between them. This CDR3 region has 14 residues. CDR3 nucleotides: TGTGCCAGCTCACCGTCGACAGGGAACACTGAAGCTTTCTTT. Its translation is CASSPSTGNTEAFF. Together with reference TRBV18 and TRBJ1-1, the CDR3 gives the full variable domain: NAGVMQNPRHLVRRRGQEARLRCSPMKGHSHVYWYRQLPEEGLKFMVYLQKENIIDESGMPKERFSAEFPKEGPSILRIQQVVRGDSAAYFCASSPSTGNTEAFFGQGTRLTVV.

The rearrangement links TRBV27 to TRBJ1-2, with a possible D match to TRBD1 (5 bases). The CDR3 spans 15 residues. V was pared by 3 bases and J by 4 bases, with 15 bases between. Germline CDR1 is MNHEY and CDR2 is SMNVEV (reference sequence). The CDR3 DNA reads as TGTGCCAGCAGTTTTCTCCCGACAGACCCCTATGGCTACACCTTC. Encoded protein: CASSFLPTDPYGYTF.

The V call is TRBV5-1, the J call TRBJ2-3; tentatively, D is TRBD2 (6 bases). The CDR3 consists of 14 residues. Germline-derived CDR1 and CDR2 are SGHRS and YFSETQ. V gave up 7 bases and J gave up 6 bases, with 18 bases separating them. CDR3: CASSWSGGKDTQYF. The CDR3 DNA is TGCGCCAGCTCGTGGTCCGGGGGAAAGGATACGCAGTATTTT.

This clone occurred once. The V gene is TRBV6-1, the J gene TRBJ2-1; 8 bases align to TRBD1. This CDR3 is 16 amino acids long. Germline CDR1 reads MNHNS; CDR2 reads SASEGT. Trimming removed 5 bases from V and 6 bases from J; junction bases left unmatched: 12. CDR3 DNA: TGTGCCAGCAGTAAAGACAGGGGTCGACTTGTCAATGAGCAGTTCTTC. This gives the protein CASSKDRGRLVNEQFF.

This clone showed up just once. CDR3 DNA: TGTGCCAGCAGCTTAGGTTCAGGGGACGATGGCTACACCTTC. Encoded protein: CASSLGSGDDGYTF. The V gene is TRBV7-2, the J gene TRBJ1-2, with a possible D match to TRBD1 (6 bases). Trimming left V 1 base short and J 6 bases short, with 12 bases between. This CDR3 region has 14 residues. Looked up from germline, CDR1 is SGHTA and CDR2 is FQGNSA.